This TCR beta chain was captured by sequencing in a study of early T cells in non-severe SARS-CoV-2 infection. Study details: It was bulk RNA from unsorted whole blood that was sequenced, and the chains were unpaired. Findings of the study overall: VDJdb matching skewed toward anti-spike CD8 responses, missing private and CD4 specificities.

This clonotype was seen at least ten times. Its antigen is unknown. Trimming removed 5 bases from V and 1 base from J, with 8 bases in between. Germline values: CDR1 MNHEY, CDR2 SVGEGT. The CDR3 loop spans 14 amino acids. Researchers tagged individual cDNA molecules with unique molecular identifiers. Each CDR3 protein is one row after TCRdb ran MiXCR on the 5' RACE reads. Among about 64,000 distinct CDR3 sequences listed, less than 9.5% were seen once. The source of this sequence is an adult who was a healthcare worker with PCR-confirmed SARS-CoV-2 infection or an uninfected control (not recorded which). The chain employs TRBV6-2 or TRBV6-3 and TRBJ2-2; D call uncertain. The sequences come from whole blood, collected at baseline. The CDR3 spells CASSVKRNTGELFF. CDR3 DNA sequence: TGTGCCAGCAGTGTTAAGAGGAACACCGGGGAGCTGTTTTTT.